Listed here are 30 T cell receptor beta chains from one sample, sequenced in a study of shared clonotypes between healthy human individuals. TCRdb's copy holds only in-frame clones and misses some; the assay was immunoSEQ multiplex PCR. The profile shows about 100,000 clones, more than 45% of them singletons. Material for sequencing was PBMCs. The receptors come from a woman in her 40s in good health. Some clones in this sample may be carry-over from other donors' samples.

This clone was recorded at least ten times. This chain connects TRBV27 to TRBJ1-2; D call uncertain. Trimming shortened V by 2 bases and J by 10 bases, and 14 bases separated the two germline ends. The CDR3 has 13 amino acids. Germline V CDR1 and CDR2: MNHEY, SMNVEV (reference sequence). CDR3 nucleotides: TGTGCCAGCAGTTTAGGGTACCCAGGCGTCTACACCTTC. Translating gives CASSLGYPGVYTF.

The CDR3 protein is CASSLLGDTEAFF. CDR3 nucleotides: TGTGCCAGCAGCTTGTTGGGGGACACTGAAGCTTTCTTT. V usage is TRBV4-2 and J usage is TRBJ1-1, with D possibly being TRBD1 (5 bases). Trimming cost V 5 bases and J 3 bases, with 10 bases left between them. Germline CDR1 is LGHNA and CDR2 is YNFKEQ. The CDR3 extends over 13 amino acids.

The V gene is TRBV7-2, the J gene TRBJ2-5; D not certain. The J call may be wrong; the DNA end is better matched by TRBJ2-7. Germline V gives CDR1 SGHTA, CDR2 FQGNSA. The CDR3 sequence is 14 residues long. This CDR3 is CASSSTPTSYEQYF. CDR3 in DNA: TGTGCCAGCAGCTCAACCCCGACCAGCTACGAGCAGTACTTC.

The CDR3: CASSAGTGALGSPLHF. The DNA for the CDR3 is TGTGCCAGCAGCGCCGGGACAGGGGCATTGGGCTCACCCCTCCACTTT. The V call is TRBV9, the J call TRBJ1-6, with TRBD1 identical over 10 bases. The CDR3 has 16 amino acids. CDR1 and CDR2 (germline): SGDLS, YYNGEE. V gave up 3 bases and J gave up 10 bases; unmatched junction bases: 10.

V and J are TRBV5-1 and TRBJ2-7, with no clear D. V was shortened by 0 bases and J by 6 bases, with 13 bases between the two germline ends. The CDR3 is 14 residues long. Germline CDR1 is SGHRS and CDR2 is YFSETQ. The CDR3 loop reads CASSLDVVWGEQYF. Here the CDR3 DNA reads TGCGCCAGCAGCTTGGATGTCGTCTGGGGCGAGCAGTACTTC.

This clone was seen many times. This chain links TRBV18 with TRBJ1-5; D is possibly TRBD1 (5 bases). Germline V gene data show CDR1 as KGHSH and CDR2 as LQKENI. V was trimmed by 1 base and J by 2 bases, leaving 9 bases between them. The CDR3 totals 15 residues. The CDR3, as DNA: TGTGCCAGCTCACCACGAGGGGTGGGCAATCAGCCCCAGCATTTT. It encodes CASSPRGVGNQPQHF.

There are many counts of this clone. This sequence joins TRBV25-1 and TRBJ1-6; D ambiguous. CDR3 length: 13 amino acids. Germline values: CDR1 MGHDK, CDR2 SYGVNS. The V end was cut by 6 bases, the J end by 10 bases, with 13 bases between. For the CDR3, the DNA is TGTGCCAGCAGGGAAGACCCTTACTCACCCCTCCACTTT. It codes for CASREDPYSPLHF.

The V gene is TRBV5-1, the J gene TRBJ2-3; 9 nucleotides match TRBD1. The CDR3 is 15 residues long. J was trimmed by 1 base and V by 4 bases; bases with no gene match: 4. The V gene's germline CDR1 is SGHRS and CDR2 YFSETQ. The CDR3 reads CASSGWTGGTDTQYF. For the CDR3, the DNA is TGCGCCAGCAGCGGATGGACAGGGGGCACAGATACGCAGTATTTT.

V gene TRBV4-3 combines with J gene TRBJ2-5; D might be TRBD1 (6 bases). Near its end, the DNA agrees better with TRBJ2-7, so the J call may be wrong. Germline V CDR1 and CDR2: LGHNA, YSLEER. The CDR3 is 16 amino acids. CDR3 amino acids: CASSQDRGTKSYEQYF. CDR3 coding DNA: TGCGCCAGCAGCCAAGATCGAGGGACAAAGTCCTACGAGCAGTACTTC.

This clone was observed a single time. The chain employs TRBV20-1 and TRBJ2-3; D ambiguous. The CDR3 covers 10 residues. Trimming stripped 4 bases from V and 3 bases from J, with 2 bases between. Per the germline V gene, CDR1 is DFQATT and CDR2 is SNEGSKA (reference sequence). The CDR3 nucleotides are TGCAGTGCTAATACAGATACGCAGTATTTT. Translated, it gives CSANTDTQYF.

The V gene is TRBV11-2, the J gene TRBJ2-7, with a weak D call TRBD1 (6 bases). CDR1 is SGHAT, CDR2 FQNNGV, per germline. V was pared by 4 bases and J by 2 bases, with 12 bases between. The CDR3 has 14 residues. The CDR3 region is CASSYQQGPYEQYF. CDR3 in DNA: TGTGCCAGCAGCTACCAACAGGGCCCCTACGAGCAGTACTTC.

This rearrangement joins TRBV30 to TRBJ2-1; D is undetermined. Per germline, CDR1 GTSNPN and CDR2 SVGIG (reference sequence). V dropped 5 bases and J dropped 6 bases, with 17 bases sitting between them. The CDR3 is 14 amino acids. This CDR3 reads CAWETGLTSNEQFF. The CDR3 DNA follows: TGTGCCTGGGAGACCGGTCTTACGAGCAATGAGCAGTTCTTC.

There are a few counts of this clone. This chain joins TRBV18 and TRBJ2-7, with D possibly being TRBD1 or TRBD2 (5 bases each). V lost 2 bases and J lost 3, with 23 bases in between. The CDR3 totals 18 residues. Per the germline V gene, CDR1 is KGHSH and CDR2 is LQKENI. In nucleotides, the CDR3 is TGTGCCAGCTCACCAAAGACCGGGATTGCACTAGGGGACTACGAGCAGTACTTC. Its translation is CASSPKTGIALGDYEQYF.

The V gene is TRBV6-5, the J gene TRBJ2-3; the match to TRBD2 covers 9 bases. Germline CDR1 is MNHEY and CDR2 is SVGAGI. The CDR3 has 16 residues. V lost 4 bases to trimming and J lost 1 base; unmatched junction nucleotides: 6. The chain's CDR3 is CASSSNSGSRTDTQYF. For the CDR3, the DNA is TGTGCCAGCAGTTCGAATAGCGGGAGCCGCACAGATACGCAGTATTTT.

This clone was picked up one time. The V gene is TRBV29-1, the J gene TRBJ2-7; possibly TRBD2 for D (5 bases). Germline V gives CDR1 SQVTM, CDR2 ANQGSEA. This CDR3 has 12 residues. V was cut by 6 bases and J by 0 bases, with 9 bases left in between. CDR3 DNA: TGCAGCGTGGCTAGCAGCTCCTACGAGCAGTACTTC. It encodes CSVASSSYEQYF.

The V and J genes are TRBV6-1 and TRBJ2-5, with D perhaps matching TRBD1 (6 bases). The J call is uncertain, as TRBJ2-7 better fits the DNA end. This CDR3 is built from 15 residues. Looked up from germline, CDR1 is MNHNS and CDR2 is SASEGT. The CDR3 loop reads CASSESVGAPYEQYF. CDR3 nucleotide sequence: TGTGCCAGCAGTGAAAGTGTGGGGGCCCCCTACGAGCAGTACTTC.

The chain couples TRBV25-1 to TRBJ1-5; possible D gene TRBD1, 6 bases. The germline V gene has CDR1 MGHDK and CDR2 SYGVNS. V shed 1 base and J shed 2 bases, with 9 bases lying between them. This CDR3 region has 15 residues. DNA for the CDR3: TGTGCCAGCAGTGAATCTGGGGGCCGCAATCAGCCCCAGCATTTT. Protein sequence: CASSESGGRNQPQHF.

V is TRBV7-8 and J is TRBJ2-5, with 10 bases lining up with TRBD1. Germline CDR1 SGHVS, CDR2 FQNEAQ. The trim removed 5 bases at V and 5 bases at J, leaving 5 bases unmatched. The CDR3 loop spans 14 amino acids. The chain's CDR3 is CASSPGQGMETQYF. CDR3 in DNA: TGTGCCAGCAGCCCGGGACAGGGGATGGAGACCCAGTACTTC.

This clone has just a few counts. The rearrangement uses TRBV29-1 and TRBJ1-2; weak D call: TRBD1 (5 bases). The germline V gene has CDR1 SQVTM and CDR2 ANQGSEA. CDR3 size: 13 residues. Trimming removed 6 bases at V and 4 bases at J, with 15 bases between. CDR3 region: CSVTGGGGYGYTF. CDR3 in DNA: TGCAGCGTGACCGGGGGGGGTGGCTATGGCTACACCTTC.

This clone was detected many times. The V call is TRBV7-3, the J call TRBJ2-5; 10 positions match TRBD2. The CDR3 loop spans 16 amino acids. The V segment lost 5 bases and the J segment 3 bases; nucleotides outside the gene matches: 9. Germline assignment: CDR1 SGHTA and CDR2 FQGTGA. The CDR3, as DNA: TGTGCCAGCAGCCACCGGGTCAGCGGGAGGGAAGAGACCCAGTACTTC. Amino acids: CASSHRVSGREETQYF.

The DNA for the CDR3 is TGTGCCAGCAGTTCGACTAGCGGGAGGGCCCGGTACTTC. It is translated as CASSSTSGRARYF. V gene TRBV28 combines with J gene TRBJ2-7, with TRBD2 identical over 14 bases. CDR3 length equals 13 residues. Germline V CDR1 and CDR2: MDHEN, SYDVKM. V gave up 4 bases and J gave up 12 bases; unmatched junction bases: 5.

The genes are TRBV9 and TRBJ2-7; D possibly matches TRBD1 or TRBD2 (5 bases each). The CDR3 runs to 15 residues. Per the germline V gene, CDR1 is SGDLS and CDR2 is YYNGEE. V was pared by 4 bases and J by 2 bases, with 16 bases between. CDR3 protein: CASSSWAGRAYEQYF. CDR3 nucleotide sequence: TGTGCCAGCAGCTCCTGGGCAGGGAGAGCCTACGAGCAGTACTTC.

This clone was detected a few times. J is TRBJ1-4 and V is TRBV5-1; no definite D call. Trimming took 0 bases from V and 7 from J, leaving 7 bases between them. Germline V gene lookup returns CDR1 SGHRS and CDR2 YFSETQ. The CDR3 is 13 amino acids. The CDR3 sequence is CASSLGVSEKLFF. The CDR3 DNA follows: TGCGCCAGCAGCTTGGGGGTATCTGAAAAACTGTTTTTT.

This clone was recorded at least ten times. The V gene is TRBV28, the J gene TRBJ2-5; D is tentatively TRBD1 or TRBD2 (5 bases each). The germline V and J ends were trimmed by 5 bases and 5 bases, with 21 bases remaining between them. The CDR3 runs 16 residues. The germline CDR1 and CDR2 sequences are MDHEN and SYDVKM. The CDR3 loop is CASSPRTIGEGETQYF. CDR3 sequence (DNA): TGTGCCAGCAGTCCCCGGACAATCGGTGAGGGGGAGACCCAGTACTTC.

About this clone itself: The junction does not match germline at one end; this may be a read error. This rearrangement joins TRBV29-1 to TRBJ2-7, with 9 bases lining up with TRBD1. Per germline, CDR1 SQVTM and CDR2 ANQGSEA. This CDR3 has 13 amino acids. CDR3 coding DNA: TGCAGCGGGACGGACAGGGGTTGGGACGAGCAGCACTTC. This sequence encodes CSGTDRGWDEQHF.

By frequency in the sample, this clone is medium-sized. The sample contains more than one DNA sequence encoding this CDR3. V gene TRBV6-1 combines with J gene TRBJ2-4, with 10 bases fitting TRBD2. The CDR3 sequence is 15 residues long. In germline, CDR1 is MNHNS, CDR2 SASEGT. V lost 4 bases, J lost 6 bases, and 6 bases stayed unmatched. The CDR3 DNA reads TGTGCCAGCAGTGTGATAGCGGGAGGAGTAAACATTCAGTACTTC. It translates to CASSVIAGGVNIQYF.

Concerning this clone: This may be a read error: a much more frequent sequence differs by one nucleotide. The CDR3 DNA sequence: TGTGCCAGCACCTCTAGGACAGGGCATAATGGAGCTTTCTTT. It yields the protein CASTSRTGHNGAFF. V and J are TRBV28 and TRBJ1-1, with TRBD1 matching 8 bases. V lost 7 bases, J lost 10 bases, and 14 bases stayed unmatched. The CDR3 spans 14 residues. The germline CDR1 and CDR2 sequences are MDHEN and SYDVKM.

Written as DNA, the CDR3 is TGTGCCAGCAGCTCGAAGCAGGGAGGGTCTGGAAACACCATATATTTT. Translating it yields CASSSKQGGSGNTIYF. V and J are TRBV7-9 and TRBJ1-3, with D perhaps TRBD1 (5 bases). CDR3 length: 16 residues. The germline V and J ends were trimmed by 4 bases and 1 base, with 14 bases remaining between them. From germline, CDR1 is SEHNR and CDR2 FQNEAQ (reference sequence).

This clone has more than one count but fewer than ten. This same CDR3 is encoded by further DNA sequences in the sample. V gene TRBV9 combines with J gene TRBJ2-3, with 8 bases that match TRBD1. The CDR3 has 14 residues. The J segment lost 3 bases and the V segment lost 0 bases, leaving 0 bases of the junction unmatched. Germline values: CDR1 SGDLS, CDR2 YYNGEE. The CDR3 nucleotides are TGTGCCAGCAGCGTAGGGACAGGGACAGATACGCAGTATTTT. It codes for CASSVGTGTDTQYF.

V gene TRBV7-2 combines with J gene TRBJ1-2; TRBD1 aligns across 8 bases. With V trimmed by 4 bases and J by 5 bases, 9 bases remained unmatched. There are 15 residues in the CDR3. Germline V CDR1 and CDR2: SGHTA, FQGNSA. CDR3 residues: CASSSSRTGKYGYTF. Written as DNA, the CDR3 is TGTGCCAGCAGCTCATCCAGGACAGGGAAATATGGCTACACCTTC.